One sample yielded the 19 T cell receptor beta chains listed below, sequenced in a study of blood T cell repertoires in COVID-19. The data were produced by immunoSEQ multiplex PCR, yet TCRdb's version contains in-frame clones alone and is incomplete. The sample carries over 300,000 clones, 85% to 90% recorded once. Source material: PBMCs or T cells enriched from blood (not recorded which). These receptors came from a woman under 30 who had recovered from COVID-19.

The chain employs TRBV6-1 and TRBJ2-7; TRBD1 matches at 9 bases. The germline gives CDR1 MNHNS, CDR2 SASEGT. V lost 2 bases to trimming and J lost 3 bases; unmatched junction nucleotides: 2. The CDR3 extends over 14 amino acids. CDR3 bases: TGTGCCAGCAGTGAATCGGGACAGGGCTACGAGCAGTACTTC. Encoded protein: CASSESGQGYEQYF.

The chain links TRBV12-5 to TRBJ2-2, with D possibly being TRBD1 (5 bases). V lost 7 bases, J lost 2 bases, and 8 bases lay in between. The CDR3 consists of 13 residues. CDR1 and CDR2 (germline): LGHNT, FRNRAP. The CDR3 reads CASADSNTGELFF. The CDR3 nucleotides are TGTGCTAGTGCAGACAGTAACACCGGGGAGCTGTTTTTT.

The chain recombines TRBV15 with TRBJ1-2, with 8 positions matching TRBD1. Unmatched junction bases numbered 7, after V lost 4 bases and J lost 0 bases. The CDR3 runs 16 residues. Germline V gene sequence: CDR1 LNHNV, CDR2 YYDKDF (reference sequence). CDR3 sequence: CATSIGQGRSNYGYTF. In nucleotides, the CDR3 is TGTGCCACCAGCATCGGACAGGGAAGGTCTAACTATGGCTACACCTTC.

The genes are TRBV7-8 and TRBJ2-1, with 14 positions matching TRBD2. V shed 2 bases, J shed 6 bases, and the junction held 3 bases outside the gene matches. Germline V gene sequence: CDR1 SGHVS, CDR2 FQNEAQ. The CDR3 is 16 amino acids. The CDR3 DNA reads as TGTGCCAGCAGCTTATACGGGACTAGCGGGAGCAATGAGCAGTTCTTC. Translating gives CASSLYGTSGSNEQFF.

CDR3 DNA: TGTGCCAGCAGTGACGGGGAAACCGGGGAGCTGTTTTTT. The encoded protein is CASSDGETGELFF. The chain is built from TRBV6-1 and TRBJ2-2; tentatively, D is TRBD2 (5 bases). V gave up 3 bases and J gave up 5 bases, with 7 bases separating them. The CDR3 length is 13 residues. CDR1 and CDR2 (germline): MNHNS, SASEGT.

V and J are TRBV5-1 and TRBJ1-2; 7 nucleotides line up with TRBD1. CDR1 and CDR2 from the germline V gene are SGHRS and YFSETQ. CDR3 length: 14 residues. J lost 7 bases, V lost 6 bases, and 12 bases had no gene match. The CDR3 loop is CASNPGTDVFGYTF. Written as DNA, the CDR3 is TGCGCCAGCAATCCCGGGACAGATGTATTTGGCTACACCTTC.

The genes are TRBV28 and TRBJ2-3, with 11 nucleotides matching TRBD2. Germline loops: CDR1 MDHEN, CDR2 SYDVKM. The trim removed 6 bases at V and 3 bases at J, leaving 5 bases unmatched. This CDR3 is built from 15 residues. The CDR3 region is CASRPSSGRTDTQYF. CDR3 sequence (DNA): TGTGCCAGCAGGCCTTCTAGCGGGAGGACAGATACGCAGTATTTT.

This clone was counted only a few times. Other DNA sequences in the sample encode the same CDR3. The rearrangement uses TRBV3-1 (or the pseudogene TRBV3-2) and TRBJ1-1; no reliable D call. The V end was cut by 4 bases, the J end by 1 base, with 7 bases between. This CDR3 region has 13 residues. Germline CDR1 and CDR2: LGHDT and YNNKEL (reference sequence). Written as DNA, the CDR3 is TGTGCCAGCAGCCGGGCCGCGAACACTGAAGCTTTCTTT. It encodes CASSRAANTEAFF.

The chain uses TRBV5-4 and TRBJ2-2, with 9 bases that match TRBD1. The CDR3 loop spans 15 amino acids. The germline V gene has CDR1 SGHNT and CDR2 YYREEE (reference sequence). J lost 6 bases, V lost 2 bases, and 5 bases had no gene match. CDR3 region: CASSFAGQGSGELFF. The CDR3 region has the DNA TGTGCCAGCAGCTTTGCGGGACAGGGATCCGGGGAGCTGTTTTTT.

The chain combines TRBV14 with TRBJ2-2; D remains ambiguous. This CDR3 spans 15 amino acids. Deletions cut 3 bases from V and 5 bases from J, with 13 bases between. CDR1 and CDR2 from the germline V gene are SGHDN and FVKESK. The DNA of the CDR3 is TGTGCCAGCAGCCAGCAAGGAGTTAGGACCGGGGAGCTGTTTTTT. It translates to CASSQQGVRTGELFF.

The rearrangement uses TRBV3-1 (or the pseudogene TRBV3-2) and TRBJ2-4; TRBD1 might be the D (6 bases). The length of the CDR3 is 15 residues. The germline V gene has CDR1 LGHDT and CDR2 YNNKEL (reference sequence). The V and J ends lost 6 bases and 3 bases respectively, with 15 bases between them. The CDR3 protein is CASSPNRDNKNIQYF. CDR3 nucleotide sequence: TGTGCCAGCAGTCCTAACCGGGACAACAAAAACATTCAGTACTTC.

This clone was observed a handful of times. The CDR3, as DNA: TGTGCCAGCACCCCAGGCGCAACTAATGAAAAACTGTTTTTT. It encodes CASTPGATNEKLFF. This sequence joins TRBV28 and TRBJ1-4; D is undetermined. V lost 7 bases and J 0 bases, leaving 9 bases between the germline ends. Germline CDR1 MDHEN, CDR2 SYDVKM. The CDR3 spans 14 residues.

CDR3 amino acids: CASSLTGSNEKLFF. In DNA form, the CDR3 reads TGTGCCAGCAGCCTGACAGGGAGTAATGAAAAACTGTTTTTT. The chain couples TRBV7-3 to TRBJ1-4; 7 bases fit TRBD1. Germline CDR1 is SGHTA and CDR2 is FQGTGA. With 5 bases clipped from V and 4 bases from J, the junction kept 4 bases outside the gene matches. This CDR3 contains 14 residues.

The chain joins TRBV6-5 to TRBJ2-7; no firm D call. V lost 7 bases, J lost 3 bases, and 4 bases lay in between. The CDR3 contains 10 residues. Germline lookup yields CDR1 MNHEY and CDR2 SVGAGI. CDR3 coding DNA: TGTGCCAGCAATCGCTACGAGCAGTACTTC. This sequence encodes CASNRYEQYF.

The chain links TRBV7-9 to TRBJ2-7, with a possible D match to TRBD1 (5 bases). This CDR3 region has 14 residues. Trimming left V 5 bases short and J 7 bases short, with 18 bases between. The germline V gene has CDR1 SEHNR and CDR2 FQNEAQ (reference sequence). The CDR3 protein is CASSPMGPTNEQYF. The DNA of the CDR3 is TGTGCCAGCAGCCCGATGGGGCCCACGAATGAGCAGTACTTC.

This chain joins TRBV28 and TRBJ2-7; D ambiguous. The CDR3 spans 16 residues. Germline lookup yields CDR1 MDHEN and CDR2 SYDVKM. Deletions cut 4 bases from V and 2 bases from J, with 18 bases between. Here the CDR3 DNA reads TGTGCCAGCAGTTCCCCGGCGGCGGAGCTTACCTACGAGCAGTACTTC. As protein: CASSSPAAELTYEQYF.

The rearrangement uses TRBV2 and TRBJ1-2, with TRBD1 as a possible D gene (5 bases). CDR3 size: 15 residues. Germline CDR1 and CDR2: SNHLY and FYNNEI. V was cut by 3 bases and J by 4 bases, with 15 bases left in between. The CDR3 DNA reads TGTGCCAGCAGTGACCCAGACAGTCTTACCTATGGCTACACCTTC. Amino acid sequence: CASSDPDSLTYGYTF. The entire variable domain, with the rest obtained from reference TRBV2 and TRBJ1-2, is as follows: EPEVTQTPSHQVTQMGQEVILRCVPISNHLYFYWYRQILGQKVEFLVSFYNNEISEKSEIFDDQFSVERPDGSNFTLKIRSTKLEDSAMYFCASSDPDSLTYGYTFGSGTRLTVV.

The J gene is TRBJ2-5, the V gene TRBV6-1, with no clear D. V gave up 2 bases and J gave up 4 bases, with 8 bases separating them. This CDR3 contains 13 residues. Germline CDR1 and CDR2: MNHNS and SASEGT. CDR3 sequence (DNA): TGTGCCAGCAGTGAATGGCCGGGAGAGACCCAGTACTTC. Translation: CASSEWPGETQYF.

The chain links TRBV3-1 (or the pseudogene TRBV3-2) to TRBJ1-1, with 7 bases matching TRBD1. Trimming cost V 5 bases and J 4 bases; bases outside gene matches: 10. This CDR3 spans 15 amino acids. Germline V gene data show CDR1 as LGHDT and CDR2 as YNNKEL (reference sequence). CDR3 in amino acids: CASSLGGRGVTEAFF. The CDR3 DNA reads TGTGCCAGCAGCTTGGGAGGCAGGGGGGTCACTGAAGCTTTCTTT.